This T cell receptor (beta chain) was identified in a study of cytomegalovirus exposure and HLA in healthy donors. Concerning this clone: Antigen: not known.

Primers for the PCR totalled 60 Vbeta and 13 Jbeta. Only in-frame clones appear in the TCRdb table, and some are missing; sequencing was by immunoSEQ multiplex PCR. The sample holds 150,000 to 200,000 clones, about 80% seen once. The CDR3 has 11 residues. Germline V gene lookup returns CDR1 SNHLY and CDR2 FYNNEI. Study observations and caveats: Three of the chains that were CMV-associated were confirmed in vitro to be specific for CMV antigens. Most TCR beta V segments were productive about 90% or about 30% of the time in an earlier analysis.

The specimen sequenced was PBMCs. This chain links TRBV2 with TRBJ2-1; D perhaps matches TRBD2 (5 bases). This clonotype originated in a man aged 30 to 39 in good health and CMV-seronegative. CDR3 in amino acids: CAGEGWNEQFF. The CDR3 DNA reads TGTGCGGGAGAGGGTTGGAATGAGCAGTTCTTC.